This is a list of T cell receptor beta chains from one sample in a study of blood T cell repertoires in COVID-19. The data were produced by immunoSEQ multiplex PCR, yet TCRdb's version contains in-frame clones alone and is incomplete. Of under 200,000 clones listed, 82% are singletons. The specimen was PBMCs or T cells enriched from blood (not recorded which). All receptors come from a man aged 60-69 years who had recovered from COVID-19. Each CDR3 is given without its conserved first and last residue.

V: TRBV27
CDR3: ASSANYLAASDEQY

V: TRBV10-2
CDR3: ASSVGTPFRDTGELF

V: TRBV19
CDR3: ASSTRQGANYGYT

V: TRBV10-3
CDR3: ATRVGADNNEQF

V: TRBV6-5
CDR3: ASSFGQFVNTEAF

V: TRBV18
CDR3: ASSPQSSGSSTEQF

V: TRBV11-2
CDR3: ASSSGQGTYEQY

V: TRBV19
CDR3: ASWVREGNQPQH

V: TRBV10-1
CDR3: ASSALDRNRRGSEAF

V: TRBV5-5
CDR3: ASTRIRETNEQF

V: TRBV28
CDR3: ASRRFNQPQH

V: TRBV7-2
CDR3: ASSLSENSPLH

V: TRBV5-4
CDR3: ASSLMRGGQTDTQY

V: TRBV27
CDR3: ASNTGKWAEAF

V: TRBV13
CDR3: ASSPLKTTGHSTGELF

V: TRBV28
CDR3: ASSSPGRRAF

V: TRBV19
CDR3: ASSNRGSADTQY